The TCR beta chain under discussion was sequenced for a study of blood T cells in healthy people across ages. Germline V CDR1 and CDR2: SGHNT, YYREEE (reference sequence). This CDR3 contains 14 residues. V was clipped by 6 bases and J by 3 bases, with 15 bases between them. Per sample, a minimum of 6.5 million PBMCs were isolated. With respect to this clonotype: The antigen remains unidentified. Since a much larger clone is just one base distant, this may be a read error.

A second 7 to 11 cycle PCR used barcoded and J-beta primers. TCRdb re-derived calls from the 5' RACE reads in MiXCR, one entry per CDR3 protein. The table records approximately 810,000 distinct CDR3 sequences, 29% of them present only once. Study results and limitations: A greater number of naive CD4+ cells and higher diversity distinguished long-lived donors from aged donors. Observed TCR beta diversity showed a strong correlation with the percentage of naive T cells as measured by flow cytometry.

What was sequenced was blood. The receptor was isolated from a woman older than 75 in good health. This chain links TRBV5-4 with TRBJ1-2; no definite D call. Written as DNA, the CDR3 is TGTGCCAGCAACTCACAGCTCCAAGACTATGGCTACACCTTC. Translating gives CASNSQLQDYGYTF.